The next 20 T cell receptor beta chains were all read from a single sample in a study of blood T cell repertoires in COVID-19. Clones were read by immunoSEQ multiplex PCR, and TCRdb kept only the in-frame ones, dropping some. The profile shows roughly 57,000 clones, roughly 80% of them singletons. Sequencing used peripheral blood. All receptors come from a woman in her seventies with acute or convalescent COVID-19.

The chain carries TRBV5-1 and TRBJ2-5; 12 positions agree with TRBD2. Trimming removed 2 bases from V and 3 bases from J; junction bases left unmatched: 2. CDR1 and CDR2 (germline): SGHRS, YFSETQ. The CDR3 is 15 amino acids. The CDR3 nucleotides are TGCGCCAGCAGCTTCCCTAGCGGGGGGGAAGAGACCCAGTACTTC. This encodes CASSFPSGGEETQYF.

This chain links TRBV4-2 with TRBJ1-2, with 10 bases fitting TRBD1. The V segment lost 3 bases and the J segment 11 bases; nucleotides outside the gene matches: 6. Germline lookup yields CDR1 LGHNA and CDR2 YNFKEQ. The CDR3 spans 13 residues. The CDR3 DNA reads TGTGCCAGCAGCCACCTAGGACAGGGGGGTTACACCTTC. Translation: CASSHLGQGGYTF.

This chain uses TRBV12-3 or TRBV12-4 with TRBJ2-7; 8 bases align to TRBD2. The CDR3 runs to 12 residues. V lost 6 bases and J lost 6; bases outside the gene matches: 4. The CDR3 coding sequence is TGTGCCAGCAGCTCCCGGGGGGGCGAGCAGTACGTC. Amino acids: CASSSRGGEQYV.

This clone appeared a single time. For the CDR3, the DNA is TGCGCCAGCAGAAGGGACATCGTCAATGAGCAGTTCTTC. Amino acid sequence: CASRRDIVNEQFF. V is TRBV5-1 and J is TRBJ2-1; tentative D call: TRBD1 (6 bases). Trimming left V 5 bases short and J 6 bases short, with 12 bases between. Germline V gene lookup returns CDR1 SGHRS and CDR2 YFSETQ. The CDR3 loop spans 13 amino acids.

This clone turned up a few times. J is TRBJ2-2 and V is TRBV4-1; 8 bases agree with TRBD1. CDR1 is MGHRA and CDR2 is YSYEKL in the germline V gene. V dropped 4 bases and J dropped 4; count of bases not matched to a gene: 8. CDR3 length: 16 residues. DNA of the CDR3: TGCGCCAGCAGCCCATTGGGACAGGAGATCACCGGGGAGCTGTTTTTT. Translated, it gives CASSPLGQEITGELFF.

The chain joins TRBV5-1 to TRBJ1-4; TRBD1 matches at 9 bases. The CDR3 runs to 14 residues. CDR1 is SGHRS, CDR2 YFSETQ, per germline. J gave up 10 bases and V 2 bases, and 6 bases lay outside the gene matches. This CDR3 is CASSFETGGAKLFF. In nucleotides, the CDR3 is TGCGCCAGCAGCTTCGAGACAGGGGGTGCAAAACTGTTTTTT.

The J gene is TRBJ2-2, the V gene TRBV10-1; 7 positions agree with TRBD1. CDR1 is WNHNN and CDR2 is SYGVQD in the germline V gene (reference sequence). The CDR3 totals 14 residues. Losses at the gene ends were 8 bases for V and 3 bases for J; bases not matched to a gene: 6. CDR3 sequence (DNA): TGCGCCAGCCGACAGGGCCCGGACACCGGGGAGCTGTTTTTT. It codes for CASRQGPDTGELFF.

This clone appeared once. The chain employs TRBV2 and TRBJ2-5; D call uncertain. The CDR3 totals 11 residues. The germline V gene has CDR1 SNHLY and CDR2 FYNNEI. Trimming removed 10 bases from V and 3 bases from J, with 9 bases in between. CDR3 nucleotides: TGTGCCACCAAGTCAGAAGAGACCCAGTACTTC. Translation: CATKSEETQYF.

The J gene is TRBJ1-4, the V gene TRBV9; 7 nucleotides agree with TRBD1. CDR1 SGDLS and CDR2 YYNGEE come from the germline V gene. The CDR3 loop spans 15 amino acids. V gave up 4 bases and J gave up 6 bases; unmatched junction bases: 9. The CDR3 spells CASSLRGDIHEKLFF. CDR3 DNA sequence: TGTGCCAGCAGCCTCAGGGGGGACATCCATGAAAAACTGTTTTTT.

This clone was recorded a few times. The chain uses TRBV5-5 and TRBJ1-6; D may be TRBD1 (5 bases). CDR1 is SGHKS and CDR2 is YYEKEE in the germline V gene (reference sequence). The V gene lost 0 bases and the J gene lost 5 bases, with 15 bases spanning the gap. The CDR3 spans 17 residues. CDR3 in amino acids: CASSLAAQGRNNSPLHF. CDR3 DNA: TGTGCCAGCAGCTTGGCCGCCCAGGGTAGGAATAATTCACCCCTCCACTTT.

This clone was found a few times. This sequence joins TRBV24-1 and TRBJ2-1, with 7 bases identical to TRBD1. Looked up from germline, CDR1 is KGHDR and CDR2 is SFDVKD. This CDR3 has 15 amino acids. Germline trimming cut 4 bases from V and 6 bases from J; bases unmatched to any gene: 8. The CDR3 sequence: CATSDSGQVLNEQFF. As DNA, the CDR3 is TGTGCCACCAGTGACTCCGGACAGGTCCTCAATGAGCAGTTCTTC.

The rearrangement joins TRBV24-1 to TRBJ2-3; 7 positions match TRBD1. Per germline, CDR1 KGHDR and CDR2 SFDVKD. The CDR3 consists of 15 residues. After removal of 5 bases from V and 1 base from J, the junction contained 5 bases not matched to a gene. CDR3 nucleotides: TGTGCCACCAGTGCCGGGACAGTGGGCACAGATACGCAGTATTTT. It is translated as CATSAGTVGTDTQYF.

The chain is built from TRBV7-9 and TRBJ2-5; TRBD1 is a possible D gene (5 bases). The CDR3 has 14 residues. CDR1 and CDR2 (germline): SEHNR, FQNEAQ (reference sequence). With 5 bases removed from V and 5 bases from J, the gap between germline ends came to 15 bases. The CDR3 DNA reads as TGTGCCAGCAGCCCATCGGGCAAGGGGGAGACCCAGTACTTC. This translates into CASSPSGKGETQYF.

J is TRBJ1-2 and V is TRBV7-2, with 7 bases identical to TRBD1. The V and J ends lost 5 bases and 4 bases, in that order; junction bases with no gene match: 7. Germline CDR1 reads SGHTA; CDR2 reads FQGNSA. This CDR3 is built from 14 residues. This CDR3 reads CASSPTTGFYGYTF. Written as DNA, the CDR3 is TGTGCCAGCAGCCCCACGACAGGGTTCTATGGCTACACCTTC.

This chain links TRBV27 with TRBJ1-1, with D perhaps TRBD1 (5 bases). The ends were cut back, 3 bases at V and 12 bases at J, with 17 bases in the middle. Germline values: CDR1 MNHEY, CDR2 SMNVEV (reference sequence). The CDR3 contains 13 residues. DNA for the CDR3: TGTGCCAGCAGTTTGACAGCTCCTCCGTTAACTTTCTTT. Translation gives CASSLTAPPLTFF.

The V and J genes are TRBV4-1 and TRBJ1-1; no reliable D call. This CDR3 comprises 15 residues. CDR1 and CDR2 from the germline V gene are MGHRA and YSYEKL. Trimming cost V 2 bases and J 4 bases, with 14 bases left between them. In DNA, the CDR3 is TGCGCCAGCAGCCAAAGATCTACCATCCGCACTGAAGCTTTCTTT. As protein: CASSQRSTIRTEAFF.

This clone was seen a few times. V usage is TRBV7-2 and J usage is TRBJ2-7; 7 bases map to TRBD1. The germline V gene encodes CDR1 SGHTA and CDR2 FQGNSA. The CDR3 is 14 amino acids. V lost 0 bases and J lost 3; bases outside the gene matches: 2. The chain's CDR3 is CASSLAGTDYEQYF. The CDR3 DNA reads as TGTGCCAGCAGCTTAGCAGGGACAGACTACGAGCAGTACTTC.

In this sample, this clone turned up a few times. The chain combines TRBV5-1 with TRBJ2-1; TRBD2 matches 13 bases. Germline V gene sequence: CDR1 SGHRS, CDR2 YFSETQ. This CDR3 is 16 amino acids long. J was trimmed by 6 bases and V by 3 bases; bases with no gene match: 6. The CDR3 reads CASSSRTSGGANEQFF. The CDR3, as DNA: TGCGCCAGCAGCTCCAGAACTAGCGGGGGGGCCAATGAGCAGTTCTTC.

V usage is TRBV7-8 and J usage is TRBJ1-2, with 12 bases lining up with TRBD1. The germline CDR1 and CDR2 sequences are SGHVS and FQNEAQ. The CDR3 covers 18 residues. The J segment lost 6 bases and the V segment lost 5 bases, leaving 16 bases of the junction unmatched. The CDR3 coding sequence is TGTGCCAGCAGCCGTCTCCGGGACAGGGGGCATGCAGGGAATGGCTACACCTTC. Protein: CASSRLRDRGHAGNGYTF.

V usage is TRBV6-1 and J usage is TRBJ1-2, with D unclear. The CDR3 extends over 12 amino acids. CDR1 MNHNS and CDR2 SASEGT come from the germline V gene. Deletions cut 3 bases from V and 6 bases from J, with 8 bases between. The CDR3 reads CASSDQAHGYTF. In DNA form, the CDR3 reads TGTGCCAGCAGTGACCAAGCGCATGGCTACACCTTC.